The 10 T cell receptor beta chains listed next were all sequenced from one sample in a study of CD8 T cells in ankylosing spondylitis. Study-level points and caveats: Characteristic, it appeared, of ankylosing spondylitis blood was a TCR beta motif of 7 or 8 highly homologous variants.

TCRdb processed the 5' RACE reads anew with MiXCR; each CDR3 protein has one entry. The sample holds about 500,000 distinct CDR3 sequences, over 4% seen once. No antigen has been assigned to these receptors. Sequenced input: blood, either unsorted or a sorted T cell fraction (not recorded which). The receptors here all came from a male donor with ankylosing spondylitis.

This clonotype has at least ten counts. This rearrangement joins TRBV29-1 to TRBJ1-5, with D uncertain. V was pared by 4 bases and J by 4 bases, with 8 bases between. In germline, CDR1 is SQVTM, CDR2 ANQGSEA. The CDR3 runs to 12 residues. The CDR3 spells CSVADGNQPQHF. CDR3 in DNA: TGCAGCGTTGCGGACGGGAATCAGCCCCAGCATTTT.

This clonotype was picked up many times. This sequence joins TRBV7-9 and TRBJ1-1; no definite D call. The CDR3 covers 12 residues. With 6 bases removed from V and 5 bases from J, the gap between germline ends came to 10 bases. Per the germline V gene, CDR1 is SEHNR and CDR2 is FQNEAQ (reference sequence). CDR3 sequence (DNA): TGTGCCAGCAGGCCGCCCTGGACTGAAGCTTTCTTT. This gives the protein CASRPPWTEAFF.

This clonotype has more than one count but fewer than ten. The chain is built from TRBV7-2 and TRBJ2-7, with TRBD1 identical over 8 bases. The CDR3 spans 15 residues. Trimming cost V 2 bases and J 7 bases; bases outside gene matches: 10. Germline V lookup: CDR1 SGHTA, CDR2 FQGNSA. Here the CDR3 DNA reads TGTGCCAGCAGCTTAAGGTGGCAGGGGGCCGGTGAGCAGTACTTC. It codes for CASSLRWQGAGEQYF.

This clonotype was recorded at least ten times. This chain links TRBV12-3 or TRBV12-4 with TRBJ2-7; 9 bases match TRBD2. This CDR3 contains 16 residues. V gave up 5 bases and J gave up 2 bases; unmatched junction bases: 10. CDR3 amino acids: CASSPRGAGGTYEQYF. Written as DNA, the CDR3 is TGTGCCAGCAGTCCAAGAGGGGCGGGAGGGACCTACGAGCAGTACTTC.

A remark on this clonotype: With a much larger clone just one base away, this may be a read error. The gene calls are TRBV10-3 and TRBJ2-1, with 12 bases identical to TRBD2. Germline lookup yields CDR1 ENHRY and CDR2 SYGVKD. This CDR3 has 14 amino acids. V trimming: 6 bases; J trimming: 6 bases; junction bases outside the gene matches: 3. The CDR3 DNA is TGTGCCATCAGCCTAGCGGGAGGGGTCAATGAGCAGTTCTTC. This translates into CAISLAGGVNEQFF.

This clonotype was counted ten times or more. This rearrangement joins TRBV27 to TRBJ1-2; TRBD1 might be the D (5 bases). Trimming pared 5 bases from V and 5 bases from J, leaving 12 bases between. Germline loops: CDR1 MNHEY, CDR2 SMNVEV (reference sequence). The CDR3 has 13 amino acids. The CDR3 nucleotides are TGTGCCAGCAGTGCTGGGGCAGGATATGGCTACACCTTC. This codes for CASSAGAGYGYTF.

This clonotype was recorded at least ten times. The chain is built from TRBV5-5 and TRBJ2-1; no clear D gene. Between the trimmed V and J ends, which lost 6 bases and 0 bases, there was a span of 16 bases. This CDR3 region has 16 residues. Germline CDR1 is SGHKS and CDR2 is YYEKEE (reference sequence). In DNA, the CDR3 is TGTGCCAGCACCACCACCCTCCAGCTCTCCTACAATGAGCAGTTCTTC. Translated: CASTTTLQLSYNEQFF. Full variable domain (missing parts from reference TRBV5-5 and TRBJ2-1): DAGVTQSPTHLIKTRGQQVTLRCSPISGHKSVSWYQQVLGQGPQFIFQYYEKEERGRGNFPDRFSARQFPNYSSELNVNALLLGDSALYLCASTTTLQLSYNEQFFGPGTRLTVL.

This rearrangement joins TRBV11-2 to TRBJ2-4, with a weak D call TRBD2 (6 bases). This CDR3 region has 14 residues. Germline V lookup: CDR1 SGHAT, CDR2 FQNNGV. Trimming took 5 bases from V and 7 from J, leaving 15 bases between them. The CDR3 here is CASSPAGLDNIQYF. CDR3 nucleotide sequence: TGTGCCAGCAGCCCGGCGGGATTAGACAACATTCAGTACTTC.

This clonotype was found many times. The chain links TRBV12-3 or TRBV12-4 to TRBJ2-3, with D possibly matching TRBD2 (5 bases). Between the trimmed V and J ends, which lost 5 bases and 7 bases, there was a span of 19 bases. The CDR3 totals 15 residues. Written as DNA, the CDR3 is TGTGCCAGCAGTCCGGCGGGCCCCAGATCTCATACGCAGTATTTT. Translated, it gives CASSPAGPRSHTQYF.

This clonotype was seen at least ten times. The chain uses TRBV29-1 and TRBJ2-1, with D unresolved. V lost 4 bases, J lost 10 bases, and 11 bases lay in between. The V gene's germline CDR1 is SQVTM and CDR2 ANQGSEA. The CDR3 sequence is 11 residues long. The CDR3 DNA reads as TGCAGCGTTGCCACAGCTCGGGAGCAGTTCTTC. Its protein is CSVATAREQFF.